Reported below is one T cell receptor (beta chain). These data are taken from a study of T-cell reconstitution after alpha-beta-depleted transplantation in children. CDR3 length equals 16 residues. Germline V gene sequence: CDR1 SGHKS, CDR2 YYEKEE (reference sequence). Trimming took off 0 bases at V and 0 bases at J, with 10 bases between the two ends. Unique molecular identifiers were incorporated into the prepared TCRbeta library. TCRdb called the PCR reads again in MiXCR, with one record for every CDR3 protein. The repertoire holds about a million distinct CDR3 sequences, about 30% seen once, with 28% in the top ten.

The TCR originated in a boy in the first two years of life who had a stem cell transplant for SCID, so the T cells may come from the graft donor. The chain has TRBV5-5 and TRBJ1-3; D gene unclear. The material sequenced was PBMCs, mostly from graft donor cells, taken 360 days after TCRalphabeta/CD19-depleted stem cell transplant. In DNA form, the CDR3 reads TGTGCCAGCAGCTTGGCCTGGGATCGCTCTGGAAACACCATATATTTT. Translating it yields CASSLAWDRSGNTIYF.